The clone carrying this T cell receptor beta chain was detected a few times. What it binds is not known. The source of the sample is a study of post-analysis software for immune sequencing data. Unique molecular identifiers were built into the TCR beta cDNA libraries. TCRdb recomputed calls from the PCR reads with MiXCR, one row per CDR3 protein. The sample includes fewer than 900,000 distinct CDR3 sequences, approximately 44% of them seen just once. Notes on the study in general: A significant reduction in normalized Chao1 diversity was observed in multiple sclerosis patients versus controls. Under F measure analysis, samples from one preparation batch co-clustered strongly. About five TRBV segments occurring more often in patients than controls included TRBV5-6, TRBV5-1 and TRBV20-1.

The CDR3 length is 15 residues. Losses at the gene ends were 4 bases for V and 5 bases for J; bases not matched to a gene: 8. Looked up from germline, CDR1 is ENHRY and CDR2 is SYGVKD. V and J are TRBV10-3 and TRBJ2-7, with 10 nucleotides matching TRBD2. The sequencing input was blood. This clonotype originated in a girl aged 10 to 17 with multiple sclerosis. The CDR3 sequence: CAISVGASGSDEQYF. DNA of the CDR3: TGTGCCATCAGTGTCGGGGCTAGCGGGAGTGACGAGCAGTACTTC.